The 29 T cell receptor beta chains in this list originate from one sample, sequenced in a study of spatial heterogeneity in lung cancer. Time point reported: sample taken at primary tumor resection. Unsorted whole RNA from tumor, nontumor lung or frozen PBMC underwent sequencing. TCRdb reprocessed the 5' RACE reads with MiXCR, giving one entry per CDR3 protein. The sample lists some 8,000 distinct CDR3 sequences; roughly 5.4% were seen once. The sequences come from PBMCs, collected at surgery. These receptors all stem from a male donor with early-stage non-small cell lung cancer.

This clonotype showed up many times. As DNA, the CDR3 is TGTGCCTGGAGTCCACAGGGAGTTGGAACTGAAGCTTTCTTT. Translation: CAWSPQGVGTEAFF. The chain employs TRBV30 and TRBJ1-1, with a tentative D call TRBD1 (6 bases). The V end lost 2 bases, the J end lost 5 bases, and 15 bases lay between the germline ends. The germline V gene encodes CDR1 GTSNPN and CDR2 SVGIG (reference sequence). The CDR3 consists of 14 residues.

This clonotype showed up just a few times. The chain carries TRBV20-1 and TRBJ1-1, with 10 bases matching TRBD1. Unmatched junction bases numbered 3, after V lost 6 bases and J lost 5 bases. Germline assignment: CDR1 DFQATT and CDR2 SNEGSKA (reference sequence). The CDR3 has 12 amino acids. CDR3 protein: CSAKGQGTEAFF. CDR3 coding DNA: TGCAGTGCCAAGGGACAGGGGACTGAAGCTTTCTTT.

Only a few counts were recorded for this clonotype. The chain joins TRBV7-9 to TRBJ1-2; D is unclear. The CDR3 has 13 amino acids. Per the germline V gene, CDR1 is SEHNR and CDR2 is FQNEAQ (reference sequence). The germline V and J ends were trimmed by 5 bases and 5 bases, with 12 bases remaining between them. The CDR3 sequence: CASSLRTGYGYTF. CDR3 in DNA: TGTGCCAGCAGCCTACGGACGGGGTATGGCTACACCTTC.

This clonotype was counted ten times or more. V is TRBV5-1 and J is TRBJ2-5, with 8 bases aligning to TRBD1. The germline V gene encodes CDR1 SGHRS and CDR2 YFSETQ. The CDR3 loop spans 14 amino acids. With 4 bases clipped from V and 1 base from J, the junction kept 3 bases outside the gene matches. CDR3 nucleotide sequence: TGCGCCAGCAGCCCCGGACAGGGCCAAGAGACCCAGTACTTC. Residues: CASSPGQGQETQYF. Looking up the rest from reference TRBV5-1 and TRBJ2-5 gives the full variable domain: KAGVTQTPRYLIKTRGQQVTLSCSPISGHRSVSWYQQTPGQGLQFLFEYFSETQRNKGNFPGRFSGRQFSNSRSEMNVSTLELGDSALYLCASSPGQGQETQYFGPGTRLLVL.

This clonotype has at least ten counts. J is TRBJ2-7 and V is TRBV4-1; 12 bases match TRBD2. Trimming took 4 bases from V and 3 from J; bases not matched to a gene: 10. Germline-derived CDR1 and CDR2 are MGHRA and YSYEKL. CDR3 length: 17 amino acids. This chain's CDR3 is CASSPSELAGGFYEQYF. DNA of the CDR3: TGCGCCAGCAGCCCATCCGAACTAGCGGGGGGATTCTACGAGCAGTACTTC.

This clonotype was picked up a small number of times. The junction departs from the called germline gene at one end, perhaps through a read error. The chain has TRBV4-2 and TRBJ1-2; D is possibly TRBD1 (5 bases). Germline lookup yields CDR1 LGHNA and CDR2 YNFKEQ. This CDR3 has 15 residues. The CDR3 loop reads CASSQDIGQGYVYTF. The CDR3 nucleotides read TGTGCCAGCAGCCAAGATATCGGCCAGGGCTATGTCTACACCTTC.

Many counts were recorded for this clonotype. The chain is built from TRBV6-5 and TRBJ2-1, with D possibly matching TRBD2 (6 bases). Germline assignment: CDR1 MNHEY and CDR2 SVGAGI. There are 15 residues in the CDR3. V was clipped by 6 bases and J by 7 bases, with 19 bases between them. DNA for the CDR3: TGTGCCAGCAGGCCGGGACTGCCGCCTCGTAATGAGCAGTTCTTC. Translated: CASRPGLPPRNEQFF.

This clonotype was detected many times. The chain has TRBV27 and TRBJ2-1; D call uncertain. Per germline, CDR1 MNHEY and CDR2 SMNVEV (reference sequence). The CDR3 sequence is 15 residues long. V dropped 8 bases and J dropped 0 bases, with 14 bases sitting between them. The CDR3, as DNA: TGTGCCAGCTCATTGGGCTGGAGCTCCTACAATGAGCAGTTCTTC. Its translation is CASSLGWSSYNEQFF.

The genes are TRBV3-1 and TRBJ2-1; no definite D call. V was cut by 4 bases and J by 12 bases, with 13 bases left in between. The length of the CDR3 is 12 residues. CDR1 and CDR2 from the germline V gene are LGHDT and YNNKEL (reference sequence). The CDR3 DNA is TGTGCCAGCAGCCTGACCCAAACGGGGCAGTTCTTC. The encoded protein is CASSLTQTGQFF.

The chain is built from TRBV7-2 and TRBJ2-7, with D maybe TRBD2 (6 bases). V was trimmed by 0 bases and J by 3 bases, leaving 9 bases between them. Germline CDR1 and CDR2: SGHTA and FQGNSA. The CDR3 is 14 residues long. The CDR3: CASSLAEEGYEQYF. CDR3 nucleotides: TGTGCCAGCAGCTTAGCGGAGGAGGGCTACGAGCAGTACTTC.

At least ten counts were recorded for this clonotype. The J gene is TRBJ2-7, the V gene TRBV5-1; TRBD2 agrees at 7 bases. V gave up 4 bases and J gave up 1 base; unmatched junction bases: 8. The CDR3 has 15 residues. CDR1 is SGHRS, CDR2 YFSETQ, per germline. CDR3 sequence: CASSQRGLVSYEQYF. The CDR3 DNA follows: TGCGCCAGCAGCCAGCGGGGACTTGTGTCCTACGAGCAGTACTTC. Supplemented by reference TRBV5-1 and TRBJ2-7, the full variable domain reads KAGVTQTPRYLIKTRGQQVTLSCSPISGHRSVSWYQQTPGQGLQFLFEYFSETQRNKGNFPGRFSGRQFSNSRSEMNVSTLELGDSALYLCASSQRGLVSYEQYFGPGTRLTVT.

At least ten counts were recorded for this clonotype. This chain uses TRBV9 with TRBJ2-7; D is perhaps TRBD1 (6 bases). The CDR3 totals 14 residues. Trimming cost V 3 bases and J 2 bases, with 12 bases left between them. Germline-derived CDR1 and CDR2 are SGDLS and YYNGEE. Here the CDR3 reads CASSAGTSPYEQYF. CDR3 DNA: TGTGCCAGCAGCGCCGGGACAAGCCCCTACGAGCAGTACTTC.

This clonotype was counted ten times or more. CDR3 bases: TGTGCCAGCACCCAGGCTTGGCTAGTGCCCACCGGGGAGCTGTTTTTT. Translating it yields CASTQAWLVPTGELFF. The chain uses TRBV6-2 or TRBV6-3 and TRBJ2-2; D unresolved. The CDR3 runs 16 residues. With 7 bases removed from V and 4 bases from J, the gap between germline ends came to 19 bases. The germline gives CDR1 MNHEY, CDR2 SVGEGT.

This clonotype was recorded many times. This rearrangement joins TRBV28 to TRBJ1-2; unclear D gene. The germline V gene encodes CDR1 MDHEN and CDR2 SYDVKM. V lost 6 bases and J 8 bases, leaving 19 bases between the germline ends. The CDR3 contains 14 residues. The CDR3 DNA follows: TGTGCCAGCAGCGTCGTTGGCCCCGCAGCCGGCTACACCTTC. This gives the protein CASSVVGPAAGYTF.

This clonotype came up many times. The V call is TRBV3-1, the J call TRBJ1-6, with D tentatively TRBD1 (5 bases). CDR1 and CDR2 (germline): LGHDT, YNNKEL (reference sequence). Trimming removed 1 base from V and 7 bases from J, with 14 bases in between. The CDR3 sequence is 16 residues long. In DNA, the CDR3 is TGTGCCAGCAGCCAAGGTCCTGCAGGGAGGAATTCACCCCTCCACTTT. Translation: CASSQGPAGRNSPLHF.

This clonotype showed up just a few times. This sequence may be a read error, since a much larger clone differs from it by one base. CDR3 DNA sequence: TGCGCCAGCAGCCGGGACAGGGCCCACATAGATACGCAGTATTTT. Translating it yields CASSRDRAHIDTQYF. The chain employs TRBV5-1 and TRBJ2-3; 9 bases line up with TRBD1. Germline trimming cut 4 bases from V and 5 bases from J; bases unmatched to any gene: 8. This CDR3 has 15 residues. Germline-derived CDR1 and CDR2 are SGHRS and YFSETQ. The whole variable domain, filled in from reference TRBV5-1 and TRBJ2-3, reads KAGVTQTPRYLIKTRGQQVTLSCSPISGHRSVSWYQQTPGQGLQFLFEYFSETQRNKGNFPGRFSGRQFSNSRSEMNVSTLELGDSALYLCASSRDRAHIDTQYFGPGTRLTVL.

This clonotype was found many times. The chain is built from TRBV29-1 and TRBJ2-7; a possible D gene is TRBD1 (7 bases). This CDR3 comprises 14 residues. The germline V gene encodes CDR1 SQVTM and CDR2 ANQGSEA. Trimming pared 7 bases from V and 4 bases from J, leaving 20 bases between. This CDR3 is CSAGGPGQKYEQYF. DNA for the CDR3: TGCAGCGCTGGAGGGCCGGGACAGAAATACGAGCAGTACTTC.

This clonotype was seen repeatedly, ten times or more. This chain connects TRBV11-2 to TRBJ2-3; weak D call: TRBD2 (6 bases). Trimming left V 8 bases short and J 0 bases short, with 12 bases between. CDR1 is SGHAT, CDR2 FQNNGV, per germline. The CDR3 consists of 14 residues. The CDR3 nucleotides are TGTGCCAGCCGGGACTCTGCTAGCACAGATACGCAGTATTTT. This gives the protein CASRDSASTDTQYF.

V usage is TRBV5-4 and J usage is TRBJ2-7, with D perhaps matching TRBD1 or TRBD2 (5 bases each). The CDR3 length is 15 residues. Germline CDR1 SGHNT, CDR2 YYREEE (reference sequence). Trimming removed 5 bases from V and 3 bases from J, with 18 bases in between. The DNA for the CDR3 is TGTGCCAGCAGTATCGAGGGGTTCCCCTACTACGAGCAGTACTTC. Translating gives CASSIEGFPYYEQYF.

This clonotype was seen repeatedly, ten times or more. This chain's CDR3 is CSALGQPLRTSPNNEQFF. CDR3 coding DNA: TGCAGCGCCCTGGGACAGCCCTTAAGGACTAGCCCCAACAATGAGCAGTTCTTC. The chain is built from TRBV29-1 and TRBJ2-1; a weak D match, TRBD2 (8 bases). Looked up from germline, CDR1 is SQVTM and CDR2 is ANQGSEA. The V and J ends lost 7 bases and 5 bases respectively, with 30 bases between them. This CDR3 is built from 18 residues.

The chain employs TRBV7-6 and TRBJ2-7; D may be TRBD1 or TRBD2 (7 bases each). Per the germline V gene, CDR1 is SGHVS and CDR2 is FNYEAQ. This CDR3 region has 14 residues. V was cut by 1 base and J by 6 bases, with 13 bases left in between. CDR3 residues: CASSLGGGQREQYF. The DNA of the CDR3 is TGTGCCAGCAGCTTAGGGGGGGGACAGCGCGAGCAGTACTTC.

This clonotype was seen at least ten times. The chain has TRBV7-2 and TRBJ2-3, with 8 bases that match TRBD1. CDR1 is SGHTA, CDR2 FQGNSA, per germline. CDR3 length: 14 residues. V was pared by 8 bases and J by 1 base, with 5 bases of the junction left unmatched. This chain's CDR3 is CASEEDRGTDTQYF. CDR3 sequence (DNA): TGTGCCAGCGAGGAGGACAGGGGCACAGATACGCAGTATTTT.

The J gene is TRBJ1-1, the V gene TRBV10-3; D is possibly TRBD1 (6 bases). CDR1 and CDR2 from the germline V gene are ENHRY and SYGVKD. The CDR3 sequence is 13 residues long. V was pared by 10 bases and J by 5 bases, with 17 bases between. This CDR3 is CATLKGGGTEAFF. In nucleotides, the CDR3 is TGTGCCACCCTGAAAGGAGGGGGTACTGAAGCTTTCTTT.

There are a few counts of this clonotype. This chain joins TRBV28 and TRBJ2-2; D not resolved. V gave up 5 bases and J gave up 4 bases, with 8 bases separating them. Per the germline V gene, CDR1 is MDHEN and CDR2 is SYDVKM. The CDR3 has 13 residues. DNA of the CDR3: TGTGCCAGCAGTCCACGTCCCACCGGGGAGCTGTTTTTT. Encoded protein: CASSPRPTGELFF.

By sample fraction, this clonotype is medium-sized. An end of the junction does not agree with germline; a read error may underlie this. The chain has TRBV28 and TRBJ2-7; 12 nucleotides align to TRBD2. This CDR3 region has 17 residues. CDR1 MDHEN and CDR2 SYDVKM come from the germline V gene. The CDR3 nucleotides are TGTGCCAGCAGTCCCCTCTTCCTAGCGGGGGGGGCTGTGGGCAAGAGATTC. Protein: CASSPLFLAGGAVGKRF.

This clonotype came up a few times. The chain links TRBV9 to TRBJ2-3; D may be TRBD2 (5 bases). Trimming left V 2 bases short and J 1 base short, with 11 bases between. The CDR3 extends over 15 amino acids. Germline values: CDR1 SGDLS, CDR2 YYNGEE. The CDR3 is CASSVLRTGTDTQYF. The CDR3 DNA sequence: TGTGCCAGCAGCGTTCTGCGGACTGGCACAGATACGCAGTATTTT.

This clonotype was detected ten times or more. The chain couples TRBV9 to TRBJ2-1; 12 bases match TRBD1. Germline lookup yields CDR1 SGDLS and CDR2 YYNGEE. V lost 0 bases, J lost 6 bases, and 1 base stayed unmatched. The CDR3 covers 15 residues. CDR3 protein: CASSVVGQGANEQFF. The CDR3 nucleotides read TGTGCCAGCAGCGTAGTGGGACAGGGGGCCAATGAGCAGTTCTTC. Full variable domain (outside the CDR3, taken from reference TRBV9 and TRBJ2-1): DSGVTQTPKHLITATGQRVTLRCSPRSGDLSVYWYQQSLDQGLQFLIQYYNGEERAKGNILERFSAQQFPDLHSELNLSSLELGDSALYFCASSVVGQGANEQFFGPGTRLTVL.

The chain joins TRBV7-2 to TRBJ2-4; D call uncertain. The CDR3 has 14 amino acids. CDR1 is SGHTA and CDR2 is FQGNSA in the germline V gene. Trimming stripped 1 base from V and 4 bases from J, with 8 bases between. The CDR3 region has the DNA TGTGCCAGCAGCTTAGGGGTCTCAAAAAACATTCAGTACTTC. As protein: CASSLGVSKNIQYF.

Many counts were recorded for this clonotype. The CDR3 DNA reads TGTGCCAGCAGCACCTTGGCCGACTCTGGAAACACCATATATTTT. The encoded protein is CASSTLADSGNTIYF. The chain joins TRBV7-2 to TRBJ1-3; D gene ambiguous. Germline V gene data show CDR1 as SGHTA and CDR2 as FQGNSA. This CDR3 spans 15 amino acids. V lost 5 bases and J lost 0, with 11 bases in between.